A selection of T cell receptor beta chains follows, all from one sample in a study of read filtering for tumor transcriptome and immune sequencing. TCRdb called the reads again in MiXCR, with one record for every CDR3 protein. The sample holds tens of thousands of distinct CDR3 sequences, approximately 14% seen once. Sequences were obtained from a population of CD138-negative cells sorted from bone marrow. The receptors were sampled from a donor over 35 with multiple myeloma. CDR3s leave out the opening cysteine and the closing phenylalanine or tryptophan.

V,J,CDR3
TRBV28,TRBJ2-6,ASRAGTVVSGANVLT
TRBV6-5,TRBJ2-3,ASSYSRESPTDTQY
TRBV7-6,TRBJ1-1,ASRQTGHSNTEAF
TRBV18,TRBJ2-2,ASSPSASGTNTGELF
TRBV12-3/TRBV12-4,TRBJ2-2,ASNGLNTGELF
TRBV7-9,TRBJ1-1,AGIRGGNTEAF
TRBV28,TRBJ2-1,AILPGGGNNEQF
TRBV19,TRBJ1-4,ASRPDSTNEKLF
TRBV29-1,TRBJ2-4,SVAAVAKNIQY
TRBV6-5,TRBJ2-7,ASSYDPGTYEQY
TRBV18,TRBJ2-2,ASSNHVAGNTGELF
TRBV5-1,TRBJ2-1,ASSLNRGGTDEQF
TRBV20-1,TRBJ1-5,SARDGGQGNQPQH
TRBV27,TRBJ2-1,ASSLFGGRLNEQF
TRBV7-2,TRBJ2-1,ASSSRGAGDREEQF
TRBV11-2,TRBJ2-7,ASSLKRAWEQY
TRBV6-4,TRBJ1-2,ASSDSNPPGRYGYT
TRBV6-1,TRBJ2-6,ASTSTGASSGANVLT
TRBV7-6,TRBJ1-1,ASSPPGRRTEAF
TRBV7-9,TRBJ2-5,ASSTLAGRETQY
TRBV20-1,TRBJ2-1,SALEWEGNEQF
TRBV7-9,TRBJ2-7,ASSNDGYEQY
TRBV20-1,.,SAREGRDNSPLH
TRBV20-1,TRBJ2-7,SARELAGGLNSYEQY
TRBV7-2,TRBJ2-1,ASSPWDGYNEQL
TRBV6-6,TRBJ2-3,ASSPVLEATDTQY
TRBV4-1,TRBJ2-5,ASSRQQLQETQY
TRBV5-1,TRBJ2-7,ASSQPGLRQGYSYEQY
TRBV20-1,TRBJ2-1,SAIGLAVINFHLNEQF
TRBV4-1,TRBJ1-6,ASSQSGTGGSPLH
TRBV28,TRBJ2-3,ASSRGTSGSWTDTQY
TRBV20-1,TRBJ2-4,SALPGLAERKNIQY
TRBV10-2,TRBJ2-3,ASSVRGRSSSTDTQY
TRBV12-3/TRBV12-4,TRBJ2-1,ASSLGGSYNEQF
TRBV21-1,TRBJ1-5,ASSRPRCRQPQH
TRBV11-3,TRBJ2-3,ASSLERTDTQY
TRBV20-1,TRBJ2-1,SASSLAGAYNEQF
TRBV19,TRBJ2-1,ASNRDSQYNEQF
TRBV5-1,TRBJ2-2,ASSLVAWELF
TRBV27,TRBJ2-7,ASSLSTSGSKGDEQY
TRBV7-9,TRBJ2-5,ASNPGLAENDYQETQY
TRBV7-9,TRBJ1-1,ASSLGMRAF
TRBV7-9,TRBJ2-5,ALGRAGGQETQY
TRBV20-1,TRBJ2-1,SAPWTPGQF
TRBV7-9,TRBJ2-7,ASSFGDRFPYEQY
TRBV6-6,TRBJ2-5,ASSRRTEKTQY
TRBV10-1,TRBJ2-3,ASRQGVEDTQY